This is a list of T cell receptor beta chains from one sample in a study of PD-L1 blockade in urothelial cancer. TCRdb's copy holds only in-frame clones and misses some; the assay was immunoSEQ multiplex PCR. The data contain approximately 88,000 clones, 84% of them singletons. The sample here was PBMCs, taken around atezolizumab (anti-PD-L1) treatment. These receptor sequences come from a man aged 55 to 70 with urothelial cancer. The CDR3 runs from the conserved cysteine through the conserved F or W. A D gene is named only where the DNA matches it firmly. Clone size is shown for a subset of rows, as once, few, many or a class of expanded clone.

>.|TRBD1|TRBV6-1|TRBJ1-2
TGTGCCAGCAGTACAGGGGCCTATGGCTACACCTTC
CASSTGAYGYTF
>few|.|TRBV7-2|TRBJ2-2
TGTGCCAGCAGCTTAAGGGACATCCTAACACATTCTGGGGAGCTGTTTTTT
CASSLRDILTHSGELFF
>.|.|TRBV5-1|TRBJ1-2
TGCGCCAGCAGCCCCATGGAGATGGGTGGCTACACCTTC
CASSPMEMGGYTF
>.|TRBD2|TRBV29-1|TRBJ2-7
TGCAGCGCAATGATGGGAGGGGCAAGGGGCTACGAGCAGTACTTC
CSAMMGGARGYEQYF
>.|TRBD2|TRBV7-2|TRBJ2-2
TGTGCCAGCAGCCAGGCGGGCTATGCGGGAGGGGGGAACCGGGAGCTGTTTTTT
CASSQAGYAGGGNRELFF
>.|.|TRBV5-1|TRBJ2-7
TGCGCCAGCAGCTTGTACAGCGGAGGTGACGAGCAGTACTTC
CASSLYSGGDEQYF
>.|TRBD2|TRBV4-2|TRBJ2-7
TGTGCCAGCAGCCAGGTCGGCGGGGGGGCTCCCAACGAGCAGTACTTC
CASSQVGGGAPNEQYF
>.|TRBD2|TRBV5-1|TRBJ2-3
TGCGCCAGCAGTGACGGACTAGCGGGAGGGAAGACAGATACGCAGTATTTT
CASSDGLAGGKTDTQYF
>medium-sized|TRBD1|TRBV19|TRBJ2-7
TGTGCCAGTAGTATAGGGACAGGGGGCTACGAGCAGTACTTC
CASSIGTGGYEQYF
>once|.|TRBV6-4|TRBJ2-3
TGTGCCAGCAGTGAACACCCCACCAGCACAGATACGCAGTATTTT
CASSEHPTSTDTQYF
>.|TRBD1|TRBV19|TRBJ2-3
TGTGCCAGTAGTAACTTACCGGGACAGGGAGAAGATACGCAGTATTTT
CASSNLPGQGEDTQYF
>once|TRBD1|TRBV19|TRBJ2-7
TGTGCCAGTAGTACCCGGACAGGGACCGAGCAGTACTTC
CASSTRTGTEQYF
>many|TRBD1|TRBV19|TRBJ2-7
TGTGCCAGTGGGGACAGGGTTATAGGCGAGCAGTACTTC
CASGDRVIGEQYF
>.|.|TRBV21-1|TRBJ2-7
TGTGCCAAGGGAGTGAGCTCCTACGAGCAGTACTTC
CAKGVSSYEQYF
>.|TRBD1|TRBV28|TRBJ1-3
TGTGCCAGCAGTTCCTCCGGGACAGGACAATCTGGAAACACCATATATTTT
CASSSSGTGQSGNTIYF
>.|TRBD1|TRBV5-6|TRBJ2-5
TGTGCCAGCAGCTCCAGGGGGCGCGGGGAGACCCAGTACTTC
CASSSRGRGETQYF